One and the same sample provided the 21 T cell receptor beta chains below, sequenced in a study of blood T cells in healthy people across ages. A second PCR of roughly 7 to 11 cycles used a sample-barcoded 5' primer and a J-beta primer mix. MiXCR, applied by TCRdb to the 5' RACE reads, yields one record per CDR3 protein. The sample lists 1 million or so distinct CDR3 sequences; approximately 25% were seen once. This sample also appeared in a second study, on T cells of mothers and their children.

What was sequenced was blood. The receptors were sampled from a girl aged 2-9 years in good health.

The CDR3 nucleotides read TGCAGTGCTAGAGATTCTAGGCCCGGTGAATCCTACGAGCAGTACTTC. The encoded protein is CSARDSRPGESYEQYF. V and J are TRBV20-1 and TRBJ2-7, with D unclear. This CDR3 spans 16 amino acids. The V end lost 0 bases, the J end lost 1 base, and 16 bases lay between the germline ends. Germline CDR1 DFQATT, CDR2 SNEGSKA (reference sequence).

V usage is TRBV9 and J usage is TRBJ2-6, with D possibly TRBD2 on 5 matching bases. This CDR3 is built from 17 residues. Germline V lookup: CDR1 SGDLS, CDR2 YYNGEE. V was pared by 0 bases and J by 0 bases, with 10 bases between. The CDR3 DNA is TGTGCCAGCAGCGTAGCCCCTCGGGGCTCTGGGGCCAACGTCCTGACTTTC. Residues: CASSVAPRGSGANVLTF. The whole variable domain, remainder taken from reference TRBV9 and TRBJ2-6, is DSGVTQTPKHLITATGQRVTLRCSPRSGDLSVYWYQQSLDQGLQFLIQYYNGEERAKGNILERFSAQQFPDLHSELNLSSLELGDSALYFCASSVAPRGSGANVLTFGAGSRLTVL.

Worth noting for this clonotype: One junction end does not reproduce the germline sequence, and a read error may be involved. CDR3 sequence: CASSLTGLTSNEQFF. The CDR3 DNA reads as TGTGCCAGCAGCCTAACAGGTCTAACGAGCAATGAGCAGTTCTTC. The chain couples TRBV7-3 to TRBJ2-1; TRBD1 is a possible D gene (5 bases). CDR3 length: 15 amino acids. The germline CDR1 and CDR2 sequences are SGHTA and FQGTGA.

The rearrangement uses TRBV6-2 or TRBV6-3 and TRBJ2-5; 10 positions agree with TRBD2. Germline V gene sequence: CDR1 MNHEY, CDR2 SVGEGT. CDR3 size: 15 residues. Trimming at V came to 5 bases and at J to 5 bases, leaving 8 bases not matched to a gene. The CDR3, as DNA: TGTGCCAGCAGTGTGTTAGCGGGGGGAGCGGAGACCCAGTACTTC. Translation gives CASSVLAGGAETQYF.

The sample holds a few counts of this clonotype. The V gene is TRBV7-9, the J gene TRBJ1-2; TRBD1 is a possible D gene (5 bases). Trimming removed 5 bases from V and 7 bases from J, with 20 bases in between. Germline V gene data show CDR1 as SEHNR and CDR2 as FQNEAQ (reference sequence). The CDR3 extends over 15 amino acids. The CDR3 loop reads CASSHRVTEFGGYTF. The DNA for the CDR3 is TGTGCCAGCAGCCACCGGGTGACAGAGTTTGGTGGCTACACCTTC.

The chain couples TRBV5-1 to TRBJ1-1; D is uncertain. Per the germline V gene, CDR1 is SGHRS and CDR2 is YFSETQ. The CDR3 runs to 14 residues. V gave up 0 bases and J gave up 6 bases, with 12 bases separating them. CDR3 amino acids: CASSLEGASAEAFF. CDR3 DNA sequence: TGCGCCAGCAGCTTGGAGGGAGCCAGCGCTGAAGCTTTCTTT.

This clonotype was observed a few times. The V and J genes are TRBV6-2 or TRBV6-3 and TRBJ2-1; 12 nucleotides agree with TRBD2. V lost 4 bases and J lost 4; bases outside the gene matches: 5. The CDR3 consists of 16 residues. Germline values: CDR1 MNHEY, CDR2 SVGEGT. CDR3 region: CASSSRTSGVYNEQFF. DNA of the CDR3: TGTGCCAGCAGTTCCCGGACTAGCGGGGTATACAATGAGCAGTTCTTC.

The chain links TRBV10-3 to TRBJ1-2, with D unclear. From germline, CDR1 is ENHRY and CDR2 SYGVKD. The CDR3 consists of 11 residues. Trimming shortened V by 6 bases and J by 6 bases, and 8 bases separated the two germline ends. Written as DNA, the CDR3 is TGTGCCATCAGGGGAGGTGATGGCTACACCTTC. Residues: CAIRGGDGYTF.

This clonotype was detected only a few times. The chain uses TRBV7-3 and TRBJ1-1; TRBD1 aligns across 8 bases. The V and J ends lost 5 bases and 1 base, in that order; junction bases with no gene match: 3. Germline V gene data show CDR1 as SGHTA and CDR2 as FQGTGA. The CDR3 runs 14 residues. The CDR3 nucleotides read TGTGCCAGCAGCACCGGACAGGGGAACACTGAAGCTTTCTTT. This gives the protein CASSTGQGNTEAFF.

The chain uses TRBV12-3 or TRBV12-4 and TRBJ2-2, with D possibly TRBD2 on 5 matching bases. This CDR3 has 15 residues. V was shortened by 3 bases and J by 5 bases, with 13 bases between the two germline ends. This CDR3 is CASSFSGRETGELFF. CDR3 bases: TGTGCCAGCAGTTTCAGTGGGAGAGAAACCGGGGAGCTGTTTTTT.

The gene calls are TRBV5-1 and TRBJ1-4; D is unresolved. The CDR3 is 15 residues long. CDR1 and CDR2 from the germline V gene are SGHRS and YFSETQ. The V gene lost 4 bases and the J gene lost 8 bases, with 18 bases spanning the gap. The CDR3 nucleotides read TGCGCCAGCAGCCCCCCGGGAGGAGGAACCGAAAAACTGTTTTTT. Residues: CASSPPGGGTEKLFF.

Note on this clonotype: At one end the junction does not follow the germline gene, possibly because of a read error. The chain has TRBV28 and TRBJ1-2, with D uncertain. Per germline, CDR1 MDHEN and CDR2 SYDVKM. This CDR3 spans 11 amino acids. The CDR3, as DNA: TGTGCCAGCAGCCCTGCCTATGGCCACACCTTC. Translated: CASSPAYGHTF.

This clonotype was seen more than once but under ten times. This chain uses TRBV5-1 with TRBJ2-5; D possibly corresponds to TRBD1 (6 bases). Germline V CDR1 and CDR2: SGHRS, YFSETQ. The V and J ends lost 1 base and 3 bases respectively, with 10 bases between them. This CDR3 has 14 residues. The CDR3 nucleotides are TGCGCCAGCAGCTTGTTTCAGGGGAAAGAGACCCAGTACTTC. It codes for CASSLFQGKETQYF.

This clonotype was detected once. The chain couples TRBV20-1 to TRBJ2-3; 14 bases fit TRBD2. After removal of 4 bases from V and 1 base from J, the junction contained 7 bases not matched to a gene. The CDR3 is made up of 17 amino acids. Germline lookup yields CDR1 DFQATT and CDR2 SNEGSKA (reference sequence). The CDR3 protein is CSATGTSGSYGTDTQYF. The CDR3 DNA sequence: TGCAGTGCTACTGGGACTAGCGGGAGTTATGGCACAGATACGCAGTATTTT.

This chain joins TRBV29-1 and TRBJ2-5; D not resolved. The CDR3 is made up of 11 amino acids. Trimming shortened V by 4 bases and J by 3 bases, and 6 bases separated the two germline ends. CDR1 and CDR2 (germline): SQVTM, ANQGSEA. DNA of the CDR3: TGCAGCGTTGCCCCAGAAGAGACCCAGTACTTC. Its protein is CSVAPEETQYF.

The gene calls are TRBV7-2 and TRBJ2-5, with TRBD2 matching 7 bases. The J call is in doubt because the DNA end fits TRBJ2-7 better. The CDR3 has 15 amino acids. Germline values: CDR1 SGHTA, CDR2 FQGNSA. CDR3 loop: CASSSLAGGDYEQYF. The CDR3 bases are TGTGCCAGCAGCTCTTTAGCGGGCGGAGACTACGAGCAGTACTTC.

V usage is TRBV20-1 and J usage is TRBJ2-1; D is unclear. CDR3 length equals 15 residues. Per the germline V gene, CDR1 is DFQATT and CDR2 is SNEGSKA (reference sequence). V was pared by 1 base and J by 0 bases, with 10 bases between. The CDR3 here is CSARGGLSSYNEQFF. CDR3 in DNA: TGCAGTGCTAGAGGGGGTTTAAGCTCCTACAATGAGCAGTTCTTC.

This clonotype came up a few times. The chain joins TRBV28 to TRBJ1-2; D unclear. The CDR3 length is 10 residues. Trimming shortened V by 10 bases and J by 5 bases, and 8 bases separated the two germline ends. Germline CDR1 and CDR2: MDHEN and SYDVKM. CDR3 coding DNA: TGTGCCACCCTGCGATATGGCTACACCTTC. Amino acids: CATLRYGYTF.

The chain recombines TRBV20-1 with TRBJ2-7; D perhaps matches TRBD1 (6 bases). Germline loops: CDR1 DFQATT, CDR2 SNEGSKA (reference sequence). With 6 bases removed from V and 0 bases from J, the gap between germline ends came to 15 bases. This CDR3 is 14 amino acids long. In DNA form, the CDR3 reads TGCAGTGCGTTACGGCGGACAGACTCCTACGAGCAGTACTTC. This sequence encodes CSALRRTDSYEQYF.

This clonotype turned up a few times. The J gene is TRBJ2-7, the V gene TRBV28; D is unresolved. Germline CDR1 is MDHEN and CDR2 is SYDVKM. V gave up 4 bases and J gave up 4 bases, with 14 bases separating them. This CDR3 contains 14 residues. CDR3 protein: CASSSSLGVYEQYF. The CDR3 DNA follows: TGTGCCAGCAGTTCATCGCTAGGAGTTTACGAGCAGTACTTC.

This clonotype has at least ten counts. The chain uses TRBV29-1 and TRBJ2-3; D gene unclear. Germline lookup yields CDR1 SQVTM and CDR2 ANQGSEA. V was clipped by 4 bases and J by 1 base, with 3 bases between them. The CDR3 loop spans 11 amino acids. The CDR3 protein is CSVAGTDTQYF. DNA for the CDR3: TGCAGCGTTGCTGGCACAGATACGCAGTATTTT.